This record concerns one TCR beta chain sequence. Its antigen has not been determined. Base qualities are not recorded, but no much larger clone differs from it by a single base. These data come from a study of vaccination and CD4 T cells after COVID-19 (dated by TCRdb to between 2021 and 2024). About the full investigation: Six males and four females were included in the convalescent cohort, with two Hispanic individuals, seven Caucasians, two Asians and one multiracial person represented. Participants got two doses of the Pfizer-BioNTech BNT162b2 vaccine (n=8) or two doses of the Moderna mRNA-1273 vaccine (n=2). Post-COVID blood samples were collected from convalescent patients a median of roughly 100 days after diagnosis, with a range of about 30 to 161 days. Post-vaccine blood samples were obtained a median of approximately 74 days after the second vaccine dose, with a range of roughly 13 to 250 days. The cultures were stimulated with overlapping spike peptide pools from SARS-CoV-2 and from the common cold coronaviruses HCoV-NL63, HCoV-OC43 and HCoV-229E. Control cultures used a CEFX viral epitope pool as positive control, an HIV-1 Nef peptide pool as negative control, or no peptide. In around 10 COVID-19 convalescent patients and a handful of infection-naive healthy vaccine recipients, researchers compared the spike-specific CD4+ TCR repertoire from before mRNA vaccination with the repertoire from after. At the TCR clonotype level, an earlier paper using these donors assessed memory CD4+ T cell crossreactivity between SARS-CoV-2 and common cold coronavirus spike proteins.

Libraries were constructed by PCR. TCR sequencing of DNA from cultured CD4+ T cells used the Oncomine TCR Beta short-read assay at the Johns Hopkins FTIC core. Genomic DNA was extracted from the cultured CD4+ T cells with the QIAamp micro DNA kit. Oncomine TCR Beta libraries made from cultured CD4+ T cells were pooled using unique dual indexes and sequenced on an Illumina iSeq 100. In the source study's methods: Non-productive sequences were removed, and CDR3s that did not start with C, did not end with F or W, or were shorter than 7 amino acids were discarded. Antigen-specific clonotypes were identified using the MANAFEST web application through comparison of peptide-stimulated wells with reference and other culture wells. Positive clones required FDR below 0.05, an odds ratio above 5, and productive frequency above 0.1% in at least two of three replicate wells. Cross-reactive clonotypes were defined as significantly expanded in both SARS-CoV-2 spike wells and at least one common cold coronavirus spike condition. Levenshtein distances (stringdist) and unrooted phylogenetic trees (ape) in R version 3.6.1 were used to assess CDR3 homology. In TCRdb, the public reads were trimmed at Q25 with fastp and aligned with MiXCR, with productive beta chains retained. Here each entry gathers all rows of one CDR3 protein and keeps the most common genes and DNA. The V and J calls follow TCRdb's processing rather than the paper's. The sample table lists about 9,900 distinct CDR3 sequences, 30% to 35% of them with a count of one. The top ten constitute 25% to 35% of the sample.

The CDR3 contains 15 residues, cysteine and phenylalanine counted. Kept here is only the CDR3 DNA, which spans 45 bases and is read in frame from base 1. CDR1 and CDR2, looked up from the germline V gene, are MRHNA and SNTAGT. V is reduced by 3 bases and J by 7 bases, leaving a spacing of 15 bases between them. The treatment or condition label for this specimen denotes: roughly 10-day PBMC culture with coronavirus spike peptide pools or control peptides (ViraFEST assay). CD4+ T cells from unexposed donors were collected before the COVID-19 pandemic (2011-2018). The ViraFEST assay was used in the study, in which antigen-specific T cells were expanded with peptide pools and expanded clonotypes were subsequently identified by TCR sequencing. Each well held more than 1.5 million PBMCs cultured in IMDM containing around 5% human AB serum and around 9.2 IU/ml IL-2, with 9 to 10 ug/ml peptide pools added. Half of the culture medium was replaced with fresh IL-2-containing medium on days 3 and 7. Once the cells had been in culture for about 10 days, the EasySep CD4+ T cell isolation kit was used to isolate CD4+ T cells by negative selection. As far as cell numbers permitted, CD4+ T cells from unexposed donors were tested for reactivity against SARS-CoV-2 S and N as well as four spike pools from common cold coronaviruses. Ficoll-Paque Plus gradient centrifugation was used to isolate PBMCs from whole blood, and the isolated PBMCs were then either used fresh or cryopreserved at -140C. Triplicate wells were generally used for each culture condition. Leukapheresis product for the unexposed donors was purchased commercially.

Summary of the overall study and its limitations: Relatively few convalescent patients were included in the study, and early timepoints after natural infection were not analyzed. Of the vaccine-specific clones in convalescent patients, 304 of 307, or nearly all, reacted only to SARS-CoV-2 spike and did not cross-react with common cold coronaviruses. Among the post-vaccine SARS-CoV-2-reactive clones in convalescent patients, a median about 86% showed up only after vaccination, which suggests vaccine-specific priming. The median number of SARS-CoV-2-reactive clonotypes rose from 20 to 25 after infection to 38 after vaccination, but the change was not significant.

Sequencing used CD4+ T cells from blood, cultured in vitro. The sequence joins TRBV6-4 to TRBJ2-2, with the D segment identity uncertain. The TCR was taken from a human donor in good health. The base sequence is TGTGCCAGCAGTGAGGATTTCGGGCTGAGCGGGGAGCTGTTTTTT. This sequence encodes CASSEDFGLSGELFF.